The 18 T cell receptor beta chains presented below share a single source sample, sequenced in a study of T-cell reconstitution after alpha-beta-depleted transplantation in children. For TCRbeta, the library was prepared with unique molecular identifiers. TCRdb ran MiXCR on the PCR reads and lists one entry per CDR3 protein. The sample records some 600,000 distinct CDR3 sequences, 10% to 15% being singletons. Sequenced material: PBMCs, mostly from graft donor cells, taken 360 days after TCRalphabeta/CD19-depleted stem cell transplant. These receptors originate from a male patient younger than 18 who had a stem cell transplant for acute myeloid leukemia, so the T cells may come from the graft donor.

This clonotype has more than one count but fewer than ten. The chain employs TRBV21-1 and TRBJ2-4; TRBD2 reflects the table's D call only, with no check against the DNA. TRBV21-1 is listed as a pseudogene. The length of the CDR3 is 20 residues. The CDR3 loop is CASSKHSGTSGRSAKNIQYF. DNA of the CDR3: TGTGCCAGCAGCAAGCATTCCGGGACTAGCGGGAGATCAGCCAAAAACATTCAGTACTTC.

The chain joins TRBV28 to TRBJ1-5; 11 bases fit TRBD1. The germline V gene has CDR1 MDHEN and CDR2 SYDVKM. CDR3 length: 16 amino acids. J was trimmed by 7 bases and V by 6 bases; bases with no gene match: 11. In nucleotides, the CDR3 is TGTGCCAGCAGCCCCGGGACAGGGGGTTTAGAACAGCCCCAGCATTTT. The encoded protein is CASSPGTGGLEQPQHF.

The rearrangement uses TRBV6-5 and TRBJ2-7, with TRBD1 identical over 7 bases. The germline V gene has CDR1 MNHEY and CDR2 SVGAGI. Trimming took 4 bases from V and 0 from J; bases not matched to a gene: 6. CDR3 size: 15 residues. As DNA, the CDR3 is TGTGCCAGCAGTTCTTTCCGGGACAGCTCCTACGAGCAGTACTTC. It specifies CASSSFRDSSYEQYF.

The chain recombines TRBV9 with TRBJ2-7; D possibly corresponds to TRBD1 (6 bases). Trimming took off 3 bases at V and 6 bases at J, with 10 bases between the two ends. CDR1 and CDR2 (germline): SGDLS, YYNGEE. This CDR3 region has 12 residues. The CDR3 nucleotides read TGTGCCAGCAGCGCATCAGGGGCCGAGCAGTACTTC. Its protein product is CASSASGAEQYF.

The V gene is TRBV7-9, the J gene TRBJ2-2; weak D call: TRBD1 (6 bases). Trimming left V 5 bases short and J 5 bases short, with 15 bases between. Germline CDR1 is SEHNR and CDR2 is FQNEAQ (reference sequence). The CDR3 contains 15 residues. CDR3 bases: TGTGCCAGCAGCCTCGACACCACAGGGACCGGGGAGCTGTTTTTT. Amino acid sequence: CASSLDTTGTGELFF.

This clonotype was counted many times. The chain is built from TRBV28 and TRBJ2-2; D not certain. This CDR3 has 13 residues. Germline values: CDR1 MDHEN, CDR2 SYDVKM. The germline V and J ends were trimmed by 7 bases and 6 bases, with 12 bases remaining between them. CDR3 coding DNA: TGTGCCAGCACCCCCCTCGTTCCCGGGGAGCTGTTTTTT. Its protein is CASTPLVPGELFF.

The chain joins TRBV30 to TRBJ2-7; the match to TRBD1 covers 9 bases. The V gene end was trimmed by 3 bases and the J gene end by 2 bases; junction bases not matched to a gene: 8. Germline V gene lookup returns CDR1 GTSNPN and CDR2 SVGIG (reference sequence). The CDR3 contains 15 residues. The CDR3 DNA follows: TGTGCCTGGAGGAGTGGGACAGGGAGAACCTACGAGCAGTACTTC. It specifies CAWRSGTGRTYEQYF.

V usage is TRBV27 and J usage is TRBJ2-2; 8 positions agree with TRBD2. This CDR3 spans 15 amino acids. Germline values: CDR1 MNHEY, CDR2 SMNVEV (reference sequence). After removal of 2 bases from V and 7 bases from J, the junction contained 6 bases not matched to a gene. DNA of the CDR3: TGTGCCAGCAGTTTAATAAGCGGGAGAGGCGGGGAGCTGTTTTTT. Translating it yields CASSLISGRGGELFF.

In its sample, this clonotype was seen many times. The rearrangement joins TRBV20-1 to TRBJ2-1; D uncertain. The V gene's germline CDR1 is DFQATT and CDR2 SNEGSKA (reference sequence). V dropped 3 bases and J dropped 0 bases, with 12 bases sitting between them. This CDR3 has 15 amino acids. CDR3 DNA sequence: TGCAGTGCTAGTCGTAGCTCGAGCTCCTACAATGAGCAGTTCTTC. It yields the protein CSASRSSSSYNEQFF.

This clonotype appeared many times. The chain employs TRBV2 and TRBJ2-3, with D unresolved. This CDR3 has 10 residues. Germline V lookup: CDR1 SNHLY, CDR2 FYNNEI. The germline V and J ends were trimmed by 8 bases and 1 base, with 1 base remaining between them. For the CDR3, the DNA is TGTGCCAGCCGCACAGATACGCAGTATTTT. Residues: CASRTDTQYF.

This sequence joins TRBV9 and TRBJ2-6; D may correspond to TRBD1 or TRBD2 (5 bases each). The germline V gene encodes CDR1 SGDLS and CDR2 YYNGEE. CDR3 length equals 17 residues. V was pared by 0 bases and J by 3 bases, with 13 bases between. Here the CDR3 DNA reads TGTGCCAGCAGCGTAGAGAGTCGGGGCTTTGGGGCCAACGTCCTGACTTTC. This encodes CASSVESRGFGANVLTF.

This clonotype was seen only a few times. The chain carries TRBV5-1 and TRBJ2-5; D is uncertain. The V end lost 2 bases, the J end lost 2 bases, and 10 bases lay between the germline ends. The CDR3 consists of 14 residues. Per the germline V gene, CDR1 is SGHRS and CDR2 is YFSETQ. The CDR3, as DNA: TGCGCCAGCAGCTTCAAGGGATCGCAAGAGACCCAGTACTTC. It is translated as CASSFKGSQETQYF. Full variable domain (outside the CDR3, taken from reference TRBV5-1 and TRBJ2-5): KAGVTQTPRYLIKTRGQQVTLSCSPISGHRSVSWYQQTPGQGLQFLFEYFSETQRNKGNFPGRFSGRQFSNSRSEMNVSTLELGDSALYLCASSFKGSQETQYFGPGTRLLVL.

This chain links TRBV11-2 with TRBJ2-1; the match to TRBD2 covers 8 bases. The CDR3 length is 16 residues. CDR1 is SGHAT and CDR2 is FQNNGV in the germline V gene. The ends lost 3 bases at V and 1 base at J; junction bases unmatched: 5. Here the CDR3 DNA reads TGTGCCAGCAGCTTTTTACTAGCGGTATCCTACAATGAGCAGTTCTTC. Its protein product is CASSFLLAVSYNEQFF.

This clonotype was detected many times. V is TRBV25-1 and J is TRBJ2-5, with 7 bases lining up with TRBD2. CDR3 size: 17 residues. CDR1 and CDR2 from the germline V gene are MGHDK and SYGVNS. Trimming removed 0 bases from V and 5 bases from J; junction bases left unmatched: 12. The CDR3 DNA reads as TGTGCCAGCAGTGAATATTCAAGACTAGCTGCTATGGAGACCCAGTACTTC. It codes for CASSEYSRLAAMETQYF.

For the CDR3, the DNA is TGTGCCAGCAGCCACCCGATGACCGGGACAGGGGCGTGGGAGCAGTACTTC. This gives the protein CASSHPMTGTGAWEQYF. This chain links TRBV4-2 with TRBJ2-7, with 10 bases lining up with TRBD1. Germline lookup yields CDR1 LGHNA and CDR2 YNFKEQ. Unmatched junction bases numbered 15, after V lost 3 bases and J lost 7 bases. There are 17 residues in the CDR3.

This clonotype came up a few times. The germline gene is not matched at one end of the junction; a read error may be the cause. The chain carries TRBV2 and TRBJ2-7, with D maybe TRBD1 (6 bases). The CDR3 consists of 11 residues. Germline V CDR1 and CDR2: SNHLY, FYNNEI. This chain's CDR3 is CASSETGIGTF. The CDR3 DNA follows: TGTGCCAGCAGTGAAACAGGGATAGGAACTTTC.

The V gene is TRBV7-9, the J gene TRBJ2-5; 13 bases match TRBD2. CDR1 SEHNR and CDR2 FQNEAQ come from the germline V gene (reference sequence). The ends lost 1 base at V and 3 bases at J; junction bases unmatched: 5. CDR3 length equals 17 residues. CDR3: CASSLGGLAGDKETQYF. Written as DNA, the CDR3 is TGTGCCAGCAGCTTAGGTGGACTAGCGGGAGATAAAGAGACCCAGTACTTC.

This clonotype was observed a handful of times. The chain joins TRBV7-3 to TRBJ1-2, with D perhaps TRBD1 (5 bases). V was pared by 5 bases and J by 7 bases, with 23 bases between. Germline V lookup: CDR1 SGHTA, CDR2 FQGTGA. The length of the CDR3 is 16 residues. The CDR3 loop reads CASSIAGTLRSGGYTF. In nucleotides, the CDR3 is TGTGCCAGCAGCATCGCCGGGACCCTGAGATCCGGTGGCTACACCTTC. Full variable domain (remainder filled in from reference TRBV7-3 and TRBJ1-2): GAGVSQTPSNKVTEKGKYVELRCDPISGHTALYWYRQSLGQGPEFLIYFQGTGAADDSGLPNDRFFAVRPEGSVSTLKIQRTERGDSAVYLCASSIAGTLRSGGYTFGSGTRLTVV.